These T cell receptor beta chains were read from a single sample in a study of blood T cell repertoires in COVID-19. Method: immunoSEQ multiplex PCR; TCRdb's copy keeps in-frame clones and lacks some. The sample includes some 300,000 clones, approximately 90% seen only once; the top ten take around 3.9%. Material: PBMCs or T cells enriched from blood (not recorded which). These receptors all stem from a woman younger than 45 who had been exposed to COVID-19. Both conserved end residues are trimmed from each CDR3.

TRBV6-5	ASSSGDVGATEAF
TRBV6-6	ATRAGNDGYT
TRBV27	ASSLGQGDYGYT
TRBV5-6	ASSMDSTDTQY
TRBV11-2	ASQGPTGGADTEAF
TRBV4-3	ASSQWLQGGEAETQY
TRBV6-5	ASREGNGELF
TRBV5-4	ASSLIAGGKNIQY
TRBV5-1	ASSLGIRAINEKLF
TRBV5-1	ASSSGRTAQETQY
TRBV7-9	ASSFPRGRRGAVNTEAF
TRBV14	ASSQRRDRGTEAF
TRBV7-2	ASSPAGVNTEAF
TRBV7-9	ASSLSGDSYEQY
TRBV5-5	ASSFSQPAANEKLF
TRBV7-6	ASMRAGSEQF
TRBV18	ASSSTGTAAWYEQF
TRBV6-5	ASSYERQTQDTQY
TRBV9	ASSVGRGENTIY
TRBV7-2	ASSLSSNDRGSPLH
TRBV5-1	ASSLEGGDYGYT
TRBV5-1	ASSLTREAYNSPLH
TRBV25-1	ASAVLQGQGEETQY
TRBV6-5	ASREGGQPQH
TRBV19	ASSQTGRETQY
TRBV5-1	ASSLAGMNTGELF
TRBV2	ASIETGFHNSPLH
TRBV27	ASSLSGRGYGYT
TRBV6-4	ATGWDCKF
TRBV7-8	ASSFTQGSGNTIY
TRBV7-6	ASSFGRGGYT
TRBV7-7	ASSPGGANEKLF
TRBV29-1	SVTGFTTEAF
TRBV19	ASRAVLRGDTGELF
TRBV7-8	ASSPEGAWSDTQY
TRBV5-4	ASSLAGRVTEAF
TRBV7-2	ASRDEQGSGYT
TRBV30	AWAGQGGEKLF
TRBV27	ASSLIPSAAMNTEAF
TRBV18	ASSPQQGVNSPLH
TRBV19	ASKKQQGNTEAF